These 4 T cell receptor beta chains originate from one sample sequenced in a study of blood T cell repertoires in COVID-19. Sequencing used immunoSEQ multiplex PCR; TCRdb keeps in-frame clones, though not all of them. The top ten clones hold roughly 2.1% of a sample with over 150,000 clones, approximately 91% of them seen once. Sequences were obtained from peripheral blood. Receptors were obtained from a man aged 18-30 years with acute or convalescent COVID-19.

The chain links TRBV29-1 to TRBJ2-7, with 7 nucleotides matching TRBD2. J lost 2 bases, V lost 4 bases, and 2 bases had no gene match. In germline, CDR1 is SQVTM, CDR2 ANQGSEA. CDR3 length: 12 amino acids. CDR3 sequence (DNA): TGCAGCGTTGCGGGAGGCACCTACGAGCAGTACTTC. Encoded protein: CSVAGGTYEQYF.

The J gene is TRBJ2-3, the V gene TRBV5-6; 9 positions match TRBD1. The V gene's germline CDR1 is SGHDT and CDR2 YYEEEE. CDR3 length equals 18 residues. V dropped 3 bases and J dropped 7; count of bases not matched to a gene: 18. Here the CDR3 DNA reads TGTGCCAGCAGCTCTAGGGGACGAGCCGGACAGGGGAGTTATACGCAGTATTTT. Protein: CASSSRGRAGQGSYTQYF.

This chain connects TRBV18 to TRBJ1-2; D is possibly TRBD1 (6 bases). Looked up from germline, CDR1 is KGHSH and CDR2 is LQKENI. V was shortened by 3 bases and J by 4 bases, with 9 bases between the two germline ends. CDR3 length equals 13 residues. CDR3 nucleotides: TGTGCCAGCTCACCTGACAGGCGCTATGGCTACACCTTC. Its protein is CASSPDRRYGYTF.

The chain employs TRBV9 and TRBJ2-5; D is uncertain. Looked up from germline, CDR1 is SGDLS and CDR2 is YYNGEE. The CDR3 contains 15 residues. V gave up 4 bases and J gave up 5 bases, with 18 bases separating them. The CDR3 spells CASSLRGSFRETQYF. For the CDR3, the DNA is TGTGCCAGCAGCTTAAGAGGTTCTTTTCGGGAGACCCAGTACTTC.